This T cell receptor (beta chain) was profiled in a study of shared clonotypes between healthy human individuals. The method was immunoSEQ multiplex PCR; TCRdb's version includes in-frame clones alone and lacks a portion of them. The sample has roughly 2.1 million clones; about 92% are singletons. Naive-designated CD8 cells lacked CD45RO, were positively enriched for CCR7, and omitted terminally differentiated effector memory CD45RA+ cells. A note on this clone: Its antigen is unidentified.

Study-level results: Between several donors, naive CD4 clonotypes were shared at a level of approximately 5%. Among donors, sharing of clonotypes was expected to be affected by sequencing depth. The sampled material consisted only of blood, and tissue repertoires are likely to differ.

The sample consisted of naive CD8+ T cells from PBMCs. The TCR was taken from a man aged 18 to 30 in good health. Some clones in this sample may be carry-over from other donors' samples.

CDR3: CASGLVSYNEQFF. CDR3 sequence (DNA): TGTGCCAGCGGCCTAGTCTCCTACAATGAGCAGTTCTTC. The chain has TRBV6-6 and TRBJ2-1; D not certain. The germline V gene encodes CDR1 MNHNY and CDR2 SVGAGI (reference sequence). Deletions cut 8 bases from V and 0 bases from J, with 8 bases between. CDR3 length: 13 residues.